This is a list of T cell receptor beta chains from one sample in a study of blood T cell repertoires in COVID-19. TCRdb's table, derived via immunoSEQ multiplex PCR, lists solely in-frame clones and lacks some. The sample records 300,000 to 350,000 clones, roughly 86% being singletons. Material: peripheral blood. These TCRs come from a man aged 25 to 40 with COVID-19, enrolled during active disease. Both conserved end residues are trimmed from each CDR3. Each record gives: V gene, J gene, CDR3 protein.

TRBV7-3,TRBJ2-7,ASSLTGTATYEQY
TRBV4-2,TRBJ2-6,ASSGLAASGANVLT
TRBV19,TRBJ2-7,ASTATGSSYEQY
TRBV6-5,TRBJ1-2,ASSYSGQRAYGYT
TRBV4-2,TRBJ1-5,ASSQLGQGARGNQPQH
TRBV12-3/TRBV12-4,TRBJ1-1,ASSLLQNTEAF
TRBV7-9,TRBJ1-3,ASRGPGQGSSGNTIY
TRBV19,TRBJ2-1,ASTPRWASGGPEQF
TRBV5-6,TRBJ1-2,ASSLEGGGGYT
TRBV7-8,TRBJ2-7,ASSLVQGLGEQY
TRBV5-1,TRBJ2-5,ASRGNARVIQETQY
TRBV6-1,TRBJ2-7,ASSEVGHRDLSSYEQY
TRBV5-5,TRBJ2-1,ASSRGGSGAYNEQF
TRBV19,TRBJ2-5,ASRERDRPLETQY
TRBV4-2,TRBJ2-7,ASSPSEGATRYEQY
TRBV3-1/TRBV3-2,TRBJ1-2,ASSQASLEYGYT
TRBV18,TRBJ2-7,ASSPPQKTTRYEQY
TRBV18,TRBJ1-4,ASSPTLATNEKLF
TRBV6-2/TRBV6-3,TRBJ1-5,ASSYSRSDRDSALRNQPQH
TRBV5-1,TRBJ1-3,ASSLDSSGNTIY
TRBV19,TRBJ2-3,ASSIVAGTSGSGFTDTQY
TRBV4-3,TRBJ2-7,ASSQDEGQGYEQY
TRBV15,TRBJ2-7,ATSRETQGDEQY
TRBV5-1,TRBJ1-5,ASSLMTGDQPQH
TRBV6-5,TRBJ1-5,ASSYSSVGAQPQH
TRBV10-3,TRBJ2-7,AIRGRLNSYEQY
TRBV5-1,TRBJ2-5,ASSPDGTVAETQY
TRBV10-3,TRBJ1-6,AISESWDRDNSPLH
TRBV7-2,TRBJ2-7,ASSSVAPLVEQY
TRBV4-1,TRBJ1-4,ASSRLLNEKLF
TRBV7-9,TRBJ2-1,ASSFGTSYNEQF
TRBV7-2,TRBJ1-3,ASSLLGVSGNTIY
TRBV25-1,TRBJ1-2,ASSESQRTGTYGYT
TRBV14,TRBJ1-1,ASSQVRYTEAF
TRBV3-1/TRBV3-2,TRBJ2-5,ASSQDFAGRETQY
TRBV6-5,TRBJ1-4,ASSYSRGNEKLF
TRBV19,TRBJ2-2,AITTSVSGELF
TRBV5-1,TRBJ1-5,ASSPWTGVGQPQH
TRBV28,TRBJ2-7,ASSSSGLSSYEQY
TRBV5-5,TRBJ2-1,ASSLWGQGADEQF
TRBV7-8,TRBJ2-1,ASSSASGSSYNEQF
TRBV27,TRBJ2-7,ASSPTGEGYEQY